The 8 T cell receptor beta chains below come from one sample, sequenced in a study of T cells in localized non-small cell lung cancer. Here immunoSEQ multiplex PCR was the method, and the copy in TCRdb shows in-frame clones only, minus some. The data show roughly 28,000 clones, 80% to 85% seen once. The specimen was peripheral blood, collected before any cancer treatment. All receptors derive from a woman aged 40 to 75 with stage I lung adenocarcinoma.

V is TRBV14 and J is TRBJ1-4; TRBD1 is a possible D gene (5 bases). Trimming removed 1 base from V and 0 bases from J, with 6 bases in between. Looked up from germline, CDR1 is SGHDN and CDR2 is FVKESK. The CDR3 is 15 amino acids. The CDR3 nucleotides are TGTGCCAGCAGCCAAGGGGACTCAACTAATGAAAAACTGTTTTTT. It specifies CASSQGDSTNEKLFF.

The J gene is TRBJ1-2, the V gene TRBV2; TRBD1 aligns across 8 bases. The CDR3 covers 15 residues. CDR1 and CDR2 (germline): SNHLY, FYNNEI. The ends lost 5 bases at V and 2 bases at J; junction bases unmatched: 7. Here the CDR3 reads CASSRDRRKNYGYTF. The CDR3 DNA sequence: TGTGCCAGCAGTAGGGACAGGCGAAAAAACTATGGCTACACCTTC. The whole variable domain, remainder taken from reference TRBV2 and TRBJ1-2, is EPEVTQTPSHQVTQMGQEVILRCVPISNHLYFYWYRQILGQKVEFLVSFYNNEISEKSEIFDDQFSVERPDGSNFTLKIRSTKLEDSAMYFCASSRDRRKNYGYTFGSGTRLTVV.

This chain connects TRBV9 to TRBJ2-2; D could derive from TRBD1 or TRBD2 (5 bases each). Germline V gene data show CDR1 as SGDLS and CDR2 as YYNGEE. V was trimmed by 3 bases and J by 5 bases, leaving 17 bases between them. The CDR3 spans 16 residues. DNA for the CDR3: TGTGCCAGCAGCGGACACACGGGGACGGGTACCGGGGAGCTGTTTTTT. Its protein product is CASSGHTGTGTGELFF.

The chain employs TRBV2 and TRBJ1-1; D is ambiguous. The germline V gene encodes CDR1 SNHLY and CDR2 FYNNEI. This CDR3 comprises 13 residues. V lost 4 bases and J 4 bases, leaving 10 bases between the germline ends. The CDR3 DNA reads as TGTGCCAGCAGTGGGGGAGAGGGCACTGAAGCTTTCTTT. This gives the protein CASSGGEGTEAFF.

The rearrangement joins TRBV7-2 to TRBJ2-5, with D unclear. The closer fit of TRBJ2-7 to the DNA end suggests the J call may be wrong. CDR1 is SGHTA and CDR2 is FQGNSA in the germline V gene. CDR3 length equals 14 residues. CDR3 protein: CASSSLDGSYEQYF. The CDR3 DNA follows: TGTGCCAGCAGCTCGTTGGACGGATCCTACGAGCAGTACTTC.

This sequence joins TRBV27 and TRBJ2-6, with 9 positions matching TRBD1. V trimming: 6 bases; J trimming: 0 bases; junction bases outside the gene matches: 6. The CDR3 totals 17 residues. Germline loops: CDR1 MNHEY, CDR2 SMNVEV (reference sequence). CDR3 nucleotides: TGTGCCAGCAGAGACAGGGGGGTAAGCTCTGGGGCCAACGTCCTGACTTTC. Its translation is CASRDRGVSSGANVLTF.

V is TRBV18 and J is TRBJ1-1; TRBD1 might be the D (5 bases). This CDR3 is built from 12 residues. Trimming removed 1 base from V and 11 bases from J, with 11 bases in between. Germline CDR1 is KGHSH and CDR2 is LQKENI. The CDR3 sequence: CASSPLSGDAFF. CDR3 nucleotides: TGTGCCAGCTCACCACTATCGGGGGATGCTTTCTTT.

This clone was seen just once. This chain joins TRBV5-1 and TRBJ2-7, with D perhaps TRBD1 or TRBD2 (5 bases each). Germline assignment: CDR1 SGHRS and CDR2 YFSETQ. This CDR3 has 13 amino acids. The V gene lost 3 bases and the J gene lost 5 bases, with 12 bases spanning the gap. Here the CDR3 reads CASSSGQGNEQYF. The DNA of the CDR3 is TGCGCCAGCAGCTCGGGGCAGGGAAACGAGCAGTACTTC.